Listed below are T cell receptor beta chains from one sample, sequenced in a study of regulatory T cells in long-lasting Graves disease. MiXCR was run by TCRdb on the multiplex PCR reads, yielding one entry per CDR3 protein. The data hold hundreds of thousands of distinct CDR3 sequences, with less than 25% observed a single time. Here the sequenced sample was peripheral blood mononuclear cells (PBMCs), taken when the disease was refractory, from a patient treated with antithyroid drugs. These receptors all stem from a female donor with Graves disease. CDR3s include the opening cysteine and the closing phenylalanine or tryptophan. Each record gives: CDR3 length, clone size, D gene, J gene, V gene, CDR3 protein, CDR3 DNA. The D gene is left open where the match is weak. Clone size is shown for a subset of rows, as once, few, many or a class of expanded clone.

>13|-|-|TRBJ1-5|TRBV19
CASASTVNQPQHF
TGTGCCAGCGCCTCGACAGTTAATCAGCCCCAGCATTTT
>13|many|-|TRBJ1-1|TRBV6-1
CASSGQTAEGAFF
TGTGCCAGCAGTGGACAGACAGCGGAGGGAGCTTTCTTT
>14|-|-|TRBJ2-5|TRBV7-8
CASSLTEVWETQYF
TGTGCCAGCAGCTTAACAGAAGTCTGGGAGACCCAGTACTTC
>15|few|TRBD2|TRBJ2-3|TRBV2
CASSASSGGTDTQYF
TGTGCCAGCAGTGCCTCTAGCGGGGGCACAGATACGCAGTATTTT
>15|-|TRBD1|TRBJ2-2|TRBV28
CASSRRTGFTGELFF
TGTGCCAGCAGTCGACGGACAGGGTTCACCGGGGAGCTGTTTTTT
>13|-|TRBD1|TRBJ1-2|TRBV3-1
CASSPTRGGGYTF
TGTGCCAGCAGCCCGACCAGGGGGGGTGGCTACACCTTC
>14|many|-|TRBJ1-1|TRBV6-2/TRBV6-3
CASSWTRLNTEAFF
TGTGCCAGCAGCTGGACACGGTTAAACACTGAAGCTTTCTTT
>16|many|TRBD2|TRBJ2-5|TRBV12-3/TRBV12-4
CASSPLSGGGQETQYF
TGTGCCAGCAGCCCTTTGAGCGGGGGGGGACAAGAGACCCAGTACTTC
>15|few|-|TRBJ1-1|TRBV7-8
CASSFGPGASTEAFF
TGTGCCAGCAGCTTTGGTCCGGGGGCGAGCACTGAAGCTTTCTTT
>16|-|TRBD2|TRBJ2-5|TRBV14
CASSQFPGLATETQYF
TGTGCCAGCAGCCAATTCCCGGGACTAGCGACAGAGACCCAGTACTTC
>17|many|-|TRBJ2-7|TRBV15
CATSRDDGGQNSYEQYF
TGTGCCACCAGCAGAGATGACGGCGGGCAGAACTCCTACGAGCAGTACTTC
>15|few|TRBD1|TRBJ2-2|TRBV5-1
CASSFRQGNTGELFF
TGCGCCAGCAGCTTTCGACAGGGGAACACCGGGGAGCTGTTTTTT
>14|many|-|TRBJ2-5|TRBV12-3/TRBV12-4
CASSLRRYQETQYF
TGTGCCAGCAGTTTGAGAAGGTACCAAGAGACCCAGTACTTC
>12|few|-|TRBJ1-5|TRBV20-1
CSARQGNQPQHF
TGCAGTGCTCGCCAGGGTAATCAGCCCCAGCATTTT
>15|many|-|TRBJ2-5|TRBV3-1
CASSPRYTVQETQYF
TGTGCCAGCAGCCCTAGGTACACAGTACAAGAGACCCAGTACTTC